The clone carrying this TCR beta chain was observed at least ten times. Its antigen is not identified. This sample was included in a study of early T cells in non-severe SARS-CoV-2 infection. Looking at the study overall: Bulk RNA taken from unsorted whole blood was sequenced, leaving chains unpaired. Study-level findings and limits: In VDJdb matching, anti-spike CD8 responses were favored while private and CD4 specificities went missing.

This CDR3 is built from 9 residues. Individual cDNA molecules received unique molecular identifiers during library preparation. TCRdb re-analysed the 5' RACE reads in MiXCR, keeping a single row per CDR3 protein. The data show about 22,000 distinct CDR3 sequences, 4% to 4.5% seen once. Sequencing used whole blood. The receptor's source is an adult who was a healthcare worker with PCR-confirmed SARS-CoV-2 infection or an uninfected control (not recorded which). The chain combines TRBV3-2 with TRBJ1-6. TRBV3-2 is a known pseudogene. The CDR3 region has the DNA TGCGTACAGCAGTCACCCCTCCACTTT. Amino acid sequence: CVQQSPLHF.